The next 22 T cell receptor beta chains were all read from a single sample in a study of PD-1 blockade in classical Hodgkin lymphoma. Regarding time point: cycle 4 day 1 (C4D1), after 6 weeks of nivolumab. Relapse after autologous stem cell transplantation occurred in every patient, and brentuximab vedotin exposure varied. Assay: immunoSEQ multiplex PCR; the TCRdb copy retains only in-frame clones and omits some. The repertoire includes approximately 84,000 clones, approximately 86% of them detected once, and around 15% sits in the top ten. The source was peripheral blood mononuclear cells (PBMCs), collected before the fourth cycle of nivolumab. These receptor sequences come from a human donor with classical Hodgkin lymphoma.

The V call is TRBV2, the J call TRBJ1-5; tentatively, D is TRBD1 (5 bases). With 4 bases removed from V and 6 bases from J, the gap between germline ends came to 13 bases. CDR1 SNHLY and CDR2 FYNNEI come from the germline V gene. The CDR3 has 14 amino acids. CDR3 nucleotides: TGTGCCAGCAGTGTAGGATCAGGGTTTCAGCCCCAGCATTTT. Amino acid sequence: CASSVGSGFQPQHF.

The chain combines TRBV7-2 with TRBJ2-1; 8 positions match TRBD2. The CDR3 has 16 amino acids. Unmatched junction bases numbered 5, after V lost 0 bases and J lost 4 bases. Per germline, CDR1 SGHTA and CDR2 FQGNSA. CDR3 coding DNA: TGTGCCAGCAGCTTAGCGAGCGGGAGCCCTTACAATGAGCAGTTCTTC. Encoded protein: CASSLASGSPYNEQFF.

Written as DNA, the CDR3 is TGTGCCAGCAACCCGGCCGGGGGGGATACGCAGTATTTT. Its translation: CASNPAGGDTQYF. This sequence joins TRBV5-6 and TRBJ2-3, with TRBD2 matching 7 bases. CDR1 and CDR2 (germline): SGHDT, YYEEEE. The CDR3 has 13 residues. V lost 6 bases and J lost 6; bases outside the gene matches: 7.

The chain links TRBV28 to TRBJ2-2; 8 bases are a match to TRBD2. This CDR3 has 14 residues. Germline CDR1 MDHEN, CDR2 SYDVKM. V was clipped by 7 bases and J by 5 bases; unmatched bases: 6. CDR3 protein: CASTPPGGTGELFF. In DNA, the CDR3 is TGTGCCAGCACCCCACCGGGAGGGACCGGGGAGCTGTTTTTT.

Turning to this clone: The sample holds other DNA sequences that translate to the same CDR3. The chain has TRBV10-2 and TRBJ1-1, with 7 nucleotides matching TRBD1. The CDR3 extends over 13 amino acids. The V gene end was trimmed by 4 bases and the J gene end by 4 bases; junction bases not matched to a gene: 3. CDR1 is WSHSY, CDR2 SAAADI, per germline. In DNA form, the CDR3 reads TGCGCCAGCAGTGGCCAGGGGGGCACTGAAGCTTTCTTT. Its translation is CASSGQGGTEAFF.

CDR3 nucleotides: TGTGCCATCAGTGACCCGGGCAGGGGGGTAAACATTCAGTACTTC. Translation gives CAISDPGRGVNIQYF. This chain links TRBV10-3 with TRBJ2-4; D possibly corresponds to TRBD1 (7 bases). CDR1 is ENHRY, CDR2 SYGVKD, per germline. The V and J ends lost 3 bases and 6 bases respectively, with 15 bases between them. The CDR3 covers 15 residues.

The V call is TRBV5-1, the J call TRBJ2-1; TRBD1 might be the D (5 bases). This CDR3 is built from 15 residues. Germline V gene data show CDR1 as SGHRS and CDR2 as YFSETQ. Trimming removed 0 bases at V and 6 bases at J, with 13 bases between. CDR3 sequence (DNA): TGCGCCAGCAGCTTGGCCAGGGTCGAGTTCAATGAGCAGTTCTTC. Residues: CASSLARVEFNEQFF.

The chain uses TRBV21-1 and TRBJ2-1. TRBV21-1 is shown as a pseudogene. The CDR3 has 15 amino acids. CDR3 sequence reads: CASSKKQDENNEQFF. The CDR3, as DNA: TGTGCCAGCAGCAAAAAACAAGACGAAAACAATGAGCAGTTCTTC.

This chain joins TRBV2 and TRBJ1-2, with D maybe TRBD1 (6 bases). The CDR3 is made up of 14 amino acids. Per the germline V gene, CDR1 is SNHLY and CDR2 is FYNNEI. Trimming removed 3 bases at V and 4 bases at J, with 12 bases between. The DNA for the CDR3 is TGTGCCAGCAGTGAGGGACCAGGGGCCTATGGCTACACCTTC. Translated: CASSEGPGAYGYTF.

The chain combines TRBV6-4 with TRBJ2-1, with a weak D call TRBD1 (6 bases). Trimming removed 4 bases from V and 0 bases from J, with 10 bases in between. Germline V CDR1 and CDR2: MRHNA, SNTAGT. The length of the CDR3 is 15 residues. The CDR3 DNA reads TGTGCCAGCAGTGTTGACAGGAGCTCCTACAATGAGCAGTTCTTC. It encodes CASSVDRSSYNEQFF.

This clone was seen more than once but under ten times. The identical CDR3 is also encoded by other nucleotide sequences in the sample. CDR3 in amino acids: CASSPGTLYQETQYF. The CDR3 DNA follows: TGTGCCAGTAGTCCCGGGACCTTGTACCAAGAGACCCAGTACTTC. The chain joins TRBV19 to TRBJ2-5, with D perhaps given as TRBD1 or TRBD2 (5 bases each). The CDR3 totals 15 residues. Trimming pared 5 bases from V and 0 bases from J, leaving 13 bases between. In germline, CDR1 is LNHDA, CDR2 SQIVND (reference sequence).

V gene TRBV6-1 combines with J gene TRBJ1-5, with D possibly matching TRBD1 (6 bases). V was clipped by 5 bases and J by 3 bases, with 11 bases between them. The CDR3 extends over 14 amino acids. CDR1 is MNHNS and CDR2 is SASEGT in the germline V gene. The CDR3 protein is CASSRGQDNQPQHF. In DNA form, the CDR3 reads TGTGCCAGCAGTCGGGGGCAGGACAATCAGCCCCAGCATTTT.

The genes are TRBV27 and TRBJ1-2; 9 positions agree with TRBD1. The CDR3 covers 14 residues. Germline values: CDR1 MNHEY, CDR2 SMNVEV (reference sequence). V gave up 6 bases and J gave up 8 bases; unmatched junction bases: 10. The CDR3 sequence is CASSSGDRVGGYTF. Written as DNA, the CDR3 is TGTGCCAGCAGCTCAGGGGACAGGGTTGGAGGCTACACCTTC.

The chain has TRBV10-3 and TRBJ2-5; no clear D gene. V lost 5 bases and J 5 bases, leaving 12 bases between the germline ends. CDR1 is ENHRY, CDR2 SYGVKD, per germline. CDR3 length: 13 amino acids. The chain's CDR3 is CAISRGPGETQYF. The CDR3 DNA reads TGTGCCATCAGTAGAGGCCCCGGGGAGACCCAGTACTTC.

The chain employs TRBV7-2 and TRBJ2-3; D call uncertain. The CDR3 length is 13 residues. Germline CDR1 SGHTA, CDR2 FQGNSA. Trimming left V 5 bases short and J 0 bases short, with 6 bases between. Here the CDR3 DNA reads TGTGCCAGCAGCCCGCCTAGCACAGATACGCAGTATTTT. Translated, it gives CASSPPSTDTQYF. Supplemented by reference TRBV7-2 and TRBJ2-3, the full variable domain reads GAGVSQSPSNKVTEKGKDVELRCDPISGHTALYWYRQSLGQGLEFLIYFQGNSAPDKSGLPSDRFSAERTGGSVSTLTIQRTQQEDSAVYLCASSPPSTDTQYFGPGTRLTVL.

V gene TRBV7-2 combines with J gene TRBJ2-7, with TRBD2 matching 10 bases. Trimming at V came to 4 bases and at J to 3 bases, leaving 6 bases not matched to a gene. CDR3 length: 15 residues. The germline V gene has CDR1 SGHTA and CDR2 FQGNSA. The CDR3 sequence: CASSSRLAGSYEQYF. The CDR3 DNA is TGTGCCAGCAGCTCGCGACTAGCGGGTAGCTACGAGCAGTACTTC.

This clone was found a few times. The chain recombines TRBV6-1 with TRBJ1-1; TRBD1 agrees at 9 bases. The CDR3 is made up of 14 amino acids. From germline, CDR1 is MNHNS and CDR2 SASEGT. Germline trimming cut 1 base from V and 5 bases from J; bases unmatched to any gene: 2. DNA of the CDR3: TGTGCCAGCAGTGAAGGGACAGGGGTGACTGAAGCTTTCTTT. This gives the protein CASSEGTGVTEAFF.

This chain uses TRBV6-1 with TRBJ1-5; perhaps TRBD1 as D (5 bases). Trimming took off 1 base at V and 5 bases at J, with 12 bases between the two ends. Germline V gene data show CDR1 as MNHNS and CDR2 as SASEGT. CDR3 size: 15 residues. CDR3 region: CASSEDRFPHQPQHF. CDR3 in DNA: TGTGCCAGCAGTGAAGACAGGTTCCCCCATCAGCCCCAGCATTTT.

The chain carries TRBV6-4 and TRBJ2-2, with unresolved D. With 8 bases removed from V and 3 bases from J, the gap between germline ends came to 10 bases. Germline V gene sequence: CDR1 MRHNA, CDR2 SNTAGT. The CDR3 is made up of 13 amino acids. The CDR3 DNA sequence: TGTGCCAGCCTGGCAGAACACACCGGGGAGCTGTTTTTT. Translating gives CASLAEHTGELFF.

CDR3 nucleotides: TGTGCCAGTAGTATAGTGAATACGCAGTATTTT. This encodes CASSIVNTQYF. The V gene is TRBV19, the J gene TRBJ2-3; no clear D. V gave up 1 base and J gave up 7 bases, with 3 bases separating them. The CDR3 totals 11 residues. Germline CDR1 and CDR2: LNHDA and SQIVND (reference sequence).

The J gene is TRBJ1-5, the V gene TRBV7-9; possibly TRBD1 for D (6 bases). The CDR3 extends over 14 amino acids. V lost 5 bases and J lost 4, with 12 bases in between. Per germline, CDR1 SEHNR and CDR2 FQNEAQ (reference sequence). The CDR3 nucleotides read TGTGCCAGCAGCCCGGGACACGAAAATCAGCCCCAGCATTTT. It codes for CASSPGHENQPQHF.

CDR3 region: CASSLGLAGVVGTDTQYF. CDR3 in DNA: TGCGCCAGCAGCTTGGGACTAGCGGGAGTGGTTGGAACAGATACGCAGTATTTT. V gene TRBV5-1 combines with J gene TRBJ2-3, with 12 positions matching TRBD2. The CDR3 is 18 amino acids. V lost 0 bases to trimming and J lost 3 bases; unmatched junction nucleotides: 8. CDR1 and CDR2 (germline): SGHRS, YFSETQ.